This TCR beta chain was profiled in a study of CD8+ T cells in alopecia areata. Germline CDR1 reads MNHEY; CDR2 reads SMNVEV (reference sequence). V lost 5 bases, J lost 8 bases, and 5 bases stayed unmatched. There are 12 residues in the CDR3. As the sequencing template, cDNA was produced by extracting RNA and reverse transcribing it. The table came from immunoSEQ multiplex PCR; TCRdb's copy has only in-frame clones and leaves some out. The sample yields 160,000 or so clones, 45% to 60% seen once. The receptor comes from a human donor with alopecia areata. V usage is TRBV27 and J usage is TRBJ1-2; 7 nucleotides agree with TRBD1. This sample comprised CD8+ T cells sorted from blood, obtained at week 0. The CDR3 region is CASSDREGGYTF. The CDR3, as DNA: TGTGCCAGCAGTGACAGGGAAGGGGGCTACACCTTC.